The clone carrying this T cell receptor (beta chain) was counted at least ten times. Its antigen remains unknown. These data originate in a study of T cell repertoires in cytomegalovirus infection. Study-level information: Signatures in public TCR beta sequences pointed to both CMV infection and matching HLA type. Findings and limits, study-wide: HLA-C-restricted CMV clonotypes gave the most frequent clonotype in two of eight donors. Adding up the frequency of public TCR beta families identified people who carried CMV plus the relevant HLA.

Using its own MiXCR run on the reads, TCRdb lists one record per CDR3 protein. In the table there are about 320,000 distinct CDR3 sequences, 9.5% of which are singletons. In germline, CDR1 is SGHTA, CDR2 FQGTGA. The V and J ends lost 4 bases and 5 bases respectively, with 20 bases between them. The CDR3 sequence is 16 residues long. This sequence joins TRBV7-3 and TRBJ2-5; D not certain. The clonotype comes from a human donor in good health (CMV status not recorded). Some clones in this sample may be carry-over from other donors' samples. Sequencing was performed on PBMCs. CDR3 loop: CASSSNPGQDGETQYF. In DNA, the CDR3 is TGTGCCAGCAGCTCAAACCCCGGCCAGGATGGTGAGACCCAGTACTTC.